One and the same sample provided the 8 T cell receptor beta chains below, sequenced in a study of blood T cell repertoires in COVID-19. Profiled with immunoSEQ multiplex PCR; TCRdb holds only in-frame clones, not every one. The table shows over 35,000 clones, with around 85% occurring only once. Input material: peripheral blood. The receptor set was obtained from a man between 35 and 55 years old with active or convalescent COVID-19.

This clone occurred once. V is TRBV28 and J is TRBJ1-3, with 8 bases that match TRBD1. Germline V gene lookup returns CDR1 MDHEN and CDR2 SYDVKM. The CDR3 extends over 14 amino acids. The ends lost 5 bases at V and 0 bases at J; junction bases unmatched: 0. The CDR3 DNA is TGTGCCAGCAGTCAGGGGGCCTCTGGAAACACCATATATTTT. It is translated as CASSQGASGNTIYF.

The gene calls are TRBV6-2 or TRBV6-3 and TRBJ2-3; D unresolved. Germline CDR1 is MNHEY and CDR2 is SVGEGT. The V end was cut by 2 bases, the J end by 0 bases, with 3 bases between. This CDR3 comprises 13 residues. The CDR3 coding sequence is TGTGCCAGCAGTTACACTAGCACAGATACGCAGTATTTT. It encodes CASSYTSTDTQYF.

This clone appeared once. This rearrangement joins TRBV18 to TRBJ1-2; D may be TRBD1 (5 bases). Trimming shortened V by 1 base and J by 1 base, and 13 bases separated the two germline ends. The germline V gene encodes CDR1 KGHSH and CDR2 LQKENI. This CDR3 has 16 amino acids. The CDR3 spells CASSPLDQGFNYGYTF. CDR3 bases: TGTGCCAGCTCACCACTGGACCAGGGTTTTAACTATGGCTACACCTTC.

This chain joins TRBV7-9 and TRBJ1-2; tentative D call: TRBD1 (5 bases). The CDR3 contains 16 residues. Germline values: CDR1 SEHNR, CDR2 FQNEAQ (reference sequence). The V and J ends lost 1 base and 5 bases respectively, with 17 bases between them. CDR3 sequence: CASSLGGTEVRYGYTF. CDR3 bases: TGTGCCAGCAGCTTAGGCGGGACCGAAGTGCGGTATGGCTACACCTTC.

V and J are TRBV4-1 and TRBJ2-1, with a weak D call TRBD2 (6 bases). CDR3 size: 16 residues. Germline CDR1 reads MGHRA; CDR2 reads YSYEKL. V gave up 4 bases and J gave up 3 bases, with 16 bases separating them. The CDR3, as DNA: TGCGCCAGCAGCCCACAAACCGGGACTCGCTACAATGAGCAGTTCTTC. This translates into CASSPQTGTRYNEQFF.

The rearrangement links TRBV16 to TRBJ2-7; D remains unclear. CDR1 and CDR2 from the germline V gene are KGHSY and FQNENV. CDR3 size: 13 residues. The V end was cut by 0 bases, the J end by 7 bases, with 10 bases between. CDR3 in DNA: TGTGCCAGCAGCCAATCGTCTCCTCTAGAGCAGTACTTC. Translation: CASSQSSPLEQYF. Complete variable domain (other parts from reference TRBV16 and TRBJ2-7): GEEVAQTPKHLVRGEGQKAKLYCAPIKGHSYVFWYQQVLKNEFKFLISFQNENVFDETGMPKERFSAKCLPNSPCSLEIQATKLEDSAVYFCASSQSSPLEQYFGPGTRLTVT.

The chain couples TRBV11-2 to TRBJ1-1; 11 bases match TRBD1. The CDR3 spans 15 residues. With V trimmed by 4 bases and J by 5 bases, 6 bases remained unmatched. The germline gives CDR1 SGHAT, CDR2 FQNNGV. DNA for the CDR3: TGTGCCAGCAGCTCAGTGGACAGGGGGCGAACTGAAGCTTTCTTT. This translates into CASSSVDRGRTEAFF.

This chain uses TRBV24-1 with TRBJ2-7; 11 positions match TRBD2. In germline, CDR1 is KGHDR, CDR2 SFDVKD. V lost 4 bases and J lost 9; bases outside the gene matches: 1. This CDR3 is built from 12 residues. CDR3 amino acids: CATSDTSGRQYF. The CDR3 DNA is TGTGCCACCAGTGACACTAGCGGGAGGCAGTACTTC.